These T cell receptor beta chains were read from a single sample in a study of blood T cell repertoires in COVID-19. The protocol was immunoSEQ multiplex PCR, while the TCRdb copy is restricted to in-frame clones and leaves out a portion. This table has 350,000 to 400,000 clones, approximately 90% appearing once. The specimen sequenced was PBMCs or T cells enriched from blood (not recorded which). The source of these receptors is a woman in her 30s with acute COVID-19. The CDR3 runs from the conserved cysteine through the conserved F or W. The order of the fields is V gene, clone size, J gene, CDR3 length, D gene, CDR3 protein, CDR3 DNA. D genes are given only for firm matches. Clone sizes are given selectively: once, few, many, or a class where the clone is expanded.

V gene: TRBV5-1
clone size: .
J gene: TRBJ2-3
CDR3 length: 15
D gene: .
CDR3 protein: CASSPAQGWTDTQYF
CDR3 DNA: TGCGCCAGCAGCCCAGCACAGGGTTGGACAGATACGCAGTATTTT

V gene: TRBV5-6
clone size: .
J gene: TRBJ2-3
CDR3 length: 18
D gene: TRBD2
CDR3 protein: CASSSIGGLAGSTDTQYF
CDR3 DNA: TGTGCCAGCAGCTCTATTGGTGGACTAGCGGGAAGCACAGATACGCAGTATTTT

V gene: TRBV2
clone size: .
J gene: TRBJ2-7
CDR3 length: 13
D gene: TRBD1
CDR3 protein: CASRPTGVYEQYF
CDR3 DNA: TGTGCCAGCAGGCCCACAGGGGTCTACGAGCAGTACTTC

V gene: TRBV20-1
clone size: .
J gene: TRBJ2-5
CDR3 length: 14
D gene: .
CDR3 protein: CSASGRRLEGTQYF
CDR3 DNA: TGCAGTGCTAGTGGTCGCAGGCTGGAGGGGACCCAGTACTTC

V gene: TRBV24-1
clone size: .
J gene: TRBJ1-5
CDR3 length: 15
D gene: .
CDR3 protein: CATSDNRVGNQPQHF
CDR3 DNA: TGTGCCACCAGTGACAACAGGGTGGGCAATCAGCCCCAGCATTTT

V gene: TRBV27
clone size: .
J gene: TRBJ1-4
CDR3 length: 17
D gene: TRBD1
CDR3 protein: CASSLSVGTGVVEKLFF
CDR3 DNA: TGTGCCAGCAGTTTGTCGGTGGGGACAGGGGTTGTGGAAAAACTGTTTTTT

V gene: TRBV10-1
clone size: .
J gene: TRBJ2-7
CDR3 length: 13
D gene: .
CDR3 protein: CASSAVRRDEQYF
CDR3 DNA: TGCGCCAGCAGTGCGGTCAGGCGCGACGAGCAGTACTTC

V gene: TRBV6-4
clone size: .
J gene: TRBJ2-2
CDR3 length: 19
D gene: TRBD1
CDR3 protein: CASSRDPGQGVFNTGELFF
CDR3 DNA: TGTGCCAGCAGTCGGGATCCGGGACAGGGAGTTTTTAACACCGGGGAGCTGTTTTTT

V gene: TRBV2
clone size: .
J gene: TRBJ2-1
CDR3 length: 14
D gene: TRBD2
CDR3 protein: CASRLAGVYNEQFF
CDR3 DNA: TGTGCCAGCAGGCTGGCGGGGGTCTACAATGAGCAGTTCTTC

V gene: TRBV10-3
clone size: .
J gene: TRBJ2-5
CDR3 length: 13
D gene: TRBD1
CDR3 protein: CAIRDRVTETQYF
CDR3 DNA: TGTGCCATCAGGGACAGGGTAACAGAGACCCAGTACTTC

V gene: TRBV7-3
clone size: .
J gene: TRBJ1-6
CDR3 length: 15
D gene: .
CDR3 protein: CASSLSAGKNSPLHF
CDR3 DNA: TGTGCCAGCAGCTTGTCTGCAGGGAAGAATTCACCCCTCCACTTT

V gene: TRBV13
clone size: .
J gene: TRBJ1-6
CDR3 length: 14
D gene: TRBD1
CDR3 protein: CASSLGTGNSPLHF
CDR3 DNA: TGTGCCAGCAGCTTAGGGACAGGGAATTCACCCCTCCACTTT

V gene: TRBV2
clone size: .
J gene: TRBJ1-4
CDR3 length: 17
D gene: .
CDR3 protein: CASSEYLRQNTGEKLFF
CDR3 DNA: TGTGCCAGCAGTGAATATTTGAGGCAGAACACAGGCGAAAAACTGTTTTTT

V gene: TRBV7-9
clone size: .
J gene: TRBJ1-1
CDR3 length: 13
D gene: .
CDR3 protein: CASSWTENTEAFF
CDR3 DNA: TGTGCCAGCAGCTGGACAGAGAACACTGAAGCTTTCTTT

V gene: TRBV4-1
clone size: .
J gene: TRBJ2-7
CDR3 length: 15
D gene: .
CDR3 protein: CASSHLQGTSGEQYF
CDR3 DNA: TGCGCCAGCAGCCATTTACAGGGGACTTCTGGAGAGCAGTACTTC

V gene: TRBV29-1
clone size: .
J gene: TRBJ2-7
CDR3 length: 15
D gene: TRBD2
CDR3 protein: CSVEDQASGDYEQYF
CDR3 DNA: TGCAGCGTTGAAGATCAGGCTAGCGGGGACTACGAGCAGTACTTC

V gene: TRBV4-3
clone size: once
J gene: TRBJ2-2
CDR3 length: 14
D gene: .
CDR3 protein: CASSQGQGGGELFF
CDR3 DNA: TGCGCCAGCAGCCAAGGGCAGGGGGGCGGGGAGCTGTTTTTT

V gene: TRBV18
clone size: .
J gene: TRBJ2-7
CDR3 length: 17
D gene: .
CDR3 protein: CANSPSYSRGRSYEQYF
CDR3 DNA: TGTGCCAACTCACCGTCATATAGCAGGGGCCGGTCCTACGAGCAGTACTTC

V gene: TRBV18
clone size: .
J gene: TRBJ1-1
CDR3 length: 14
D gene: TRBD1
CDR3 protein: CASSPTGGNTEAFF
CDR3 DNA: TGTGCCAGCTCGCCCACAGGGGGGAACACTGAAGCTTTCTTT

V gene: TRBV29-1
clone size: once
J gene: TRBJ1-1
CDR3 length: 15
D gene: .
CDR3 protein: CSVEDPRTANTEAFF
CDR3 DNA: TGCAGCGTTGAAGATCCAAGGACAGCGAACACTGAAGCTTTCTTT

V gene: TRBV19
clone size: .
J gene: TRBJ1-1
CDR3 length: 15
D gene: TRBD1
CDR3 protein: CASRPQGQGGAEAFF
CDR3 DNA: TGTGCCAGTAGACCCCAAGGACAGGGGGGGGCTGAAGCTTTCTTT

V gene: TRBV30
clone size: .
J gene: TRBJ2-1
CDR3 length: 14
D gene: .
CDR3 protein: CAWRRGVSYNEQFF
CDR3 DNA: TGTGCCTGGAGGAGAGGAGTCTCCTACAATGAGCAGTTCTTC

V gene: TRBV29-1
clone size: .
J gene: TRBJ1-1
CDR3 length: 14
D gene: TRBD1
CDR3 protein: CSVVPGTGWTEAFF
CDR3 DNA: TGCAGCGTGGTACCCGGGACAGGATGGACTGAAGCTTTCTTT

V gene: TRBV2
clone size: .
J gene: TRBJ1-4
CDR3 length: 14
D gene: .
CDR3 protein: CASRPQGFNEKLFF
CDR3 DNA: TGTGCCAGCAGGCCACAGGGCTTTAATGAAAAACTGTTTTTT

V gene: TRBV7-9
clone size: .
J gene: TRBJ2-1
CDR3 length: 15
D gene: TRBD2
CDR3 protein: CASSTGTSGGGEQFF
CDR3 DNA: TGTGCCAGCAGCACTGGGACTAGCGGGGGTGGTGAGCAGTTCTTC

V gene: TRBV24-1
clone size: .
J gene: TRBJ2-3
CDR3 length: 17
D gene: .
CDR3 protein: CATSGSGGREYTDTQYF
CDR3 DNA: TGTGCCACCAGTGGTTCCGGGGGGCGGGAGTACACAGATACGCAGTATTTT

V gene: TRBV3-1/TRBV3-2
clone size: .
J gene: TRBJ1-4
CDR3 length: 14
D gene: TRBD1
CDR3 protein: CASSQWDRDEKLFF
CDR3 DNA: TGTGCCAGCAGCCAATGGGACAGGGACGAAAAACTGTTTTTT

V gene: TRBV5-1
clone size: .
J gene: TRBJ1-5
CDR3 length: 15
D gene: TRBD1
CDR3 protein: CASREGQGNNQPQHF
CDR3 DNA: TGCGCCAGCAGGGAGGGACAGGGGAACAATCAGCCCCAGCATTTT

V gene: TRBV2
clone size: .
J gene: TRBJ1-6
CDR3 length: 13
D gene: .
CDR3 protein: CASRGEGNSPLHF
CDR3 DNA: TGTGCCAGCAGGGGCGAGGGAAATTCACCCCTCCACTTT

V gene: TRBV5-1
clone size: .
J gene: TRBJ2-2
CDR3 length: 16
D gene: TRBD1
CDR3 protein: CASSPDRGLIGGELFF
CDR3 DNA: TGCGCCAGCAGCCCGGACAGGGGGCTGATAGGCGGGGAGCTGTTTTTT

V gene: TRBV3-1/TRBV3-2
clone size: .
J gene: TRBJ2-7
CDR3 length: 15
D gene: .
CDR3 protein: CASSPDRLSTYEQYF
CDR3 DNA: TGTGCCAGCAGCCCGGACAGATTATCCACCTACGAGCAGTACTTC

V gene: TRBV4-1
clone size: .
J gene: TRBJ2-3
CDR3 length: 13
D gene: .
CDR3 protein: CASSLTSTDTQYF
CDR3 DNA: TGCGCCAGCAGCCTGACTAGCACAGATACGCAGTATTTT

V gene: TRBV11-2
clone size: .
J gene: TRBJ1-6
CDR3 length: 14
D gene: .
CDR3 protein: CASSSGTSGSPLHF
CDR3 DNA: TGTGCCAGCAGCTCCGGGACAAGCGGTTCACCCCTCCACTTT

V gene: TRBV7-3
clone size: .
J gene: TRBJ2-7
CDR3 length: 13
D gene: .
CDR3 protein: CASSLAPTYEQYF
CDR3 DNA: TGTGCCAGCAGCTTAGCTCCTACCTACGAGCAGTACTTC

V gene: TRBV29-1
clone size: .
J gene: TRBJ1-6
CDR3 length: 14
D gene: TRBD1
CDR3 protein: CSVAQGQGGSPLHF
CDR3 DNA: TGCAGCGTTGCCCAAGGACAGGGCGGTTCACCCCTCCACTTT

V gene: TRBV15
clone size: .
J gene: TRBJ2-3
CDR3 length: 15
D gene: TRBD2
CDR3 protein: CATARGGALTDTQYF
CDR3 DNA: TGTGCCACGGCCCGCGGGGGGGCCCTCACAGATACGCAGTATTTT

V gene: TRBV6-1
clone size: .
J gene: TRBJ1-6
CDR3 length: 16
D gene: .
CDR3 protein: CASSALYQGTNSPLHF
CDR3 DNA: TGTGCCAGCAGTGCACTCTACCAGGGGACTAATTCACCCCTCCACTTT

V gene: TRBV15
clone size: .
J gene: TRBJ1-5
CDR3 length: 17
D gene: TRBD1
CDR3 protein: CATSRDLSDRAGQPQHF
CDR3 DNA: TGTGCCACCAGCAGAGATCTTTCGGACAGGGCTGGTCAGCCCCAGCATTTT

V gene: TRBV4-2
clone size: few
J gene: TRBJ2-2
CDR3 length: 17
D gene: TRBD2
CDR3 protein: CASSQGRGGDNTGELFF
CDR3 DNA: TGTGCCAGCAGCCAAGGGCGCGGGGGAGATAACACCGGGGAGCTGTTTTTT

V gene: TRBV6-6
clone size: once
J gene: TRBJ1-3
CDR3 length: 14
D gene: TRBD1
CDR3 protein: CASSSGGAENTIYF
CDR3 DNA: TGTGCCAGCAGTTCAGGGGGCGCCGAAAACACCATATATTTT

V gene: TRBV7-9
clone size: .
J gene: TRBJ1-2
CDR3 length: 14
D gene: TRBD1
CDR3 protein: CARNSQGAGYGYTF
CDR3 DNA: TGTGCCAGAAATTCACAGGGGGCTGGCTATGGCTACACCTTC

V gene: TRBV2
clone size: few
J gene: TRBJ1-3
CDR3 length: 14
D gene: .
CDR3 protein: CASSVLGDRNTIYF
CDR3 DNA: TGTGCCAGCAGTGTGTTGGGGGACAGAAACACCATATATTTT

V gene: TRBV15
clone size: once
J gene: TRBJ1-2
CDR3 length: 15
D gene: .
CDR3 protein: CATSRDVERNYGYTF
CDR3 DNA: TGTGCCACCAGCAGAGATGTAGAGAGAAACTATGGCTACACCTTC

V gene: TRBV7-2
clone size: .
J gene: TRBJ2-2
CDR3 length: 12
D gene: .
CDR3 protein: CASRGATGELFF
CDR3 DNA: TGTGCCAGCAGGGGAGCAACCGGGGAGCTGTTTTTT

V gene: TRBV10-1
clone size: .
J gene: TRBJ1-1
CDR3 length: 14
D gene: .
CDR3 protein: CASSESRHDTEAFF
CDR3 DNA: TGCGCCAGCAGTGAGTCACGACACGACACTGAAGCTTTCTTT

V gene: TRBV4-2
clone size: .
J gene: TRBJ2-7
CDR3 length: 16
D gene: .
CDR3 protein: CASSPLPGILVGEQYF
CDR3 DNA: TGTGCCAGCAGTCCTCTGCCCGGGATATTGGTGGGCGAGCAGTACTTC

V gene: TRBV5-6
clone size: .
J gene: TRBJ1-1
CDR3 length: 16
D gene: TRBD1
CDR3 protein: CASSSGTGRMNTEAFF
CDR3 DNA: TGTGCCAGCAGCTCCGGGACAGGGAGGATGAACACTGAAGCTTTCTTT

V gene: TRBV30
clone size: .
J gene: TRBJ1-1
CDR3 length: 13
D gene: .
CDR3 protein: CASSKQPNTEAFF
CDR3 DNA: TGTGCCTCCTCGAAACAGCCGAACACTGAAGCTTTCTTT

V gene: TRBV6-5
clone size: .
J gene: TRBJ2-2
CDR3 length: 16
D gene: .
CDR3 protein: CASSYWTGTPTGELFF
CDR3 DNA: TGTGCCAGCAGTTATTGGACCGGGACACCCACCGGGGAGCTGTTTTTT

V gene: TRBV2
clone size: .
J gene: TRBJ2-1
CDR3 length: 15
D gene: .
CDR3 protein: CASRRYLSGYNEQFF
CDR3 DNA: TGTGCCAGCAGACGCTACCTATCGGGGTACAATGAGCAGTTCTTC